Listed below are T cell receptor beta chains from one sample, sequenced in a study of shared clonotypes between healthy human individuals. Profiled with immunoSEQ multiplex PCR; TCRdb holds only in-frame clones, not every one. The sample consists of 2 million to 2.5 million clones, 85% to 95% of them appearing once. Sequences were obtained from naive CD8+ T cells from PBMCs. The receptors come from a man younger than 30 in good health. Some clones in this sample may be carry-over from other donors' samples. CDR3s include the opening cysteine and the closing phenylalanine or tryptophan. Each record gives: J gene, D gene, V gene, clone size, CDR3 DNA, CDR3 protein. The D gene is left open where the match is weak. Clone size appears in some rows only: once, few, many, or a class for an expanded clone.

J gene: TRBJ1-2; D gene: TRBD1; V gene: TRBV19; clone size: once; CDR3 DNA: TGTGCCAGTAGTAAACTCCGGGACAGGGAAGATCAGGGAGACTATGGCTACACCTTC; CDR3 protein: CASSKLRDREDQGDYGYTF
J gene: TRBJ2-1; D gene: TRBD2; V gene: TRBV2; clone size: NA; CDR3 DNA: TGTGCCAGCAGTACACCGGAGACAGGGTCTAGCGGGAGGGCCAATGAGCAGTTCTTC; CDR3 protein: CASSTPETGSSGRANEQFF
J gene: TRBJ1-1; D gene: NA; V gene: TRBV5-1; clone size: NA; CDR3 DNA: TGCGCCAGCAGCGACAACAGGGTACCCACTGAAGCTTTCTTT; CDR3 protein: CASSDNRVPTEAFF
J gene: TRBJ2-5; D gene: NA; V gene: TRBV28; clone size: once; CDR3 DNA: TGTGCCAGCTTAACCACAGGCGGGGAGACCCAGTACTTC; CDR3 protein: CASLTTGGETQYF
J gene: TRBJ2-7; D gene: NA; V gene: TRBV7-9; clone size: NA; CDR3 DNA: TGTGCCAGCAGCTCCAGGAGGGGAGCCCTCGGGGACGAGCAGTACTTC; CDR3 protein: CASSSRRGALGDEQYF
J gene: TRBJ1-2; D gene: NA; V gene: TRBV2; clone size: once; CDR3 DNA: TGTGCCAGCAGGATTAGACGGACTCCTAACTATGGCTACACCTTC; CDR3 protein: CASRIRRTPNYGYTF
J gene: TRBJ2-1; D gene: TRBD2; V gene: TRBV7-3; clone size: NA; CDR3 DNA: TGTGCCAGCAGCCTCGGACTAGCGGGAGCCCTCCCGTACAATGAGCAGTTCTTC; CDR3 protein: CASSLGLAGALPYNEQFF
J gene: TRBJ1-1; D gene: NA; V gene: TRBV19; clone size: few; CDR3 DNA: TGTGCAATCGTCACCTCAGGCACTGAAGCTTTCTTT; CDR3 protein: CAIVTSGTEAFF
J gene: TRBJ1-1; D gene: NA; V gene: TRBV7-9; clone size: once; CDR3 DNA: TGTGCCAGCAGCTTAGAGGGGGGGACTGAAGCTTTCTTT; CDR3 protein: CASSLEGGTEAFF
J gene: TRBJ1-1; D gene: TRBD1; V gene: TRBV27; clone size: NA; CDR3 DNA: TGTGCCAGCAAGACAGGGCCCTCGAACACTGAAGCTTTCTTT; CDR3 protein: CASKTGPSNTEAFF
J gene: TRBJ2-1; D gene: NA; V gene: TRBV27; clone size: NA; CDR3 DNA: TGTGCCAGCAGTTTATCCGCCGGCAATGAGCAGTTCTTC; CDR3 protein: CASSLSAGNEQFF
J gene: TRBJ1-5; D gene: TRBD1; V gene: TRBV6-6; clone size: NA; CDR3 DNA: TGTGCCACGTCGACAGGGGGGCATCAGCCCCAGCATTTT; CDR3 protein: CATSTGGHQPQHF
J gene: TRBJ2-7; D gene: NA; V gene: TRBV6-5; clone size: NA; CDR3 DNA: TGTGCCAGCAGTGCCTACAGGTCGACCTACGAGCAGTACTTC; CDR3 protein: CASSAYRSTYEQYF
J gene: TRBJ1-1; D gene: NA; V gene: TRBV6-4; clone size: NA; CDR3 DNA: TGTGCCAGCAGTGGGGAGAACACTGAAGCTTTCTTT; CDR3 protein: CASSGENTEAFF
J gene: TRBJ1-5; D gene: NA; V gene: TRBV7-2; clone size: NA; CDR3 DNA: TGTGCCAGCAGCTTAAGTGGCCAGGGACAGCCCCAGCATTTT; CDR3 protein: CASSLSGQGQPQHF
J gene: TRBJ2-7; D gene: NA; V gene: TRBV5-6; clone size: NA; CDR3 DNA: TGTGCCAGCAGCTTGGTTAGGGGGGAGCAGTACTTC; CDR3 protein: CASSLVRGEQYF
J gene: TRBJ1-5; D gene: NA; V gene: TRBV6-5; clone size: NA; CDR3 DNA: TGTGCCAGCAGTTACTCGGTAGTGGGGGCCCAGCATTTT; CDR3 protein: CASSYSVVGAQHF
J gene: TRBJ2-7; D gene: TRBD2; V gene: TRBV7-8; clone size: NA; CDR3 DNA: TGTGCCAGCGGGGGGACTAGCGGGAGCCAGGAGCAGTACTTC; CDR3 protein: CASGGTSGSQEQYF
J gene: TRBJ2-1; D gene: TRBD1; V gene: TRBV28; clone size: NA; CDR3 DNA: TGTGCCAGCAGTCTGGGACAGGGGGCATATGAGCAGTTCTTC; CDR3 protein: CASSLGQGAYEQFF
J gene: TRBJ2-5; D gene: NA; V gene: TRBV7-9; clone size: NA; CDR3 DNA: TGTGCCAGCAGCTTAGTAGGGAGAGTCTTATTTGAGACCCAGTACTTC; CDR3 protein: CASSLVGRVLFETQYF
J gene: TRBJ2-1; D gene: NA; V gene: TRBV5-1; clone size: NA; CDR3 DNA: TGCGCCAGCAGCGCCGGCAATGAGCAGTTCTTC; CDR3 protein: CASSAGNEQFF
J gene: TRBJ1-5; D gene: NA; V gene: TRBV21-1; clone size: once; CDR3 DNA: TGTGCCAGCAGCAAAGAGAACAGGGCTTTCAATCAGCCCCAGCATTTT; CDR3 protein: CASSKENRAFNQPQHF
J gene: TRBJ1-5; D gene: TRBD1; V gene: TRBV6-5; clone size: NA; CDR3 DNA: TGTGCCAGCAAACCCAGGGGGGAGAACGGTCAGCCCCAGCATTTT; CDR3 protein: CASKPRGENGQPQHF
J gene: TRBJ1-5; D gene: TRBD1; V gene: TRBV27; clone size: once; CDR3 DNA: TGTGCCAGCAGTTTCGGCAGGGGGAATCAGCCCCAGCATTTT; CDR3 protein: CASSFGRGNQPQHF
J gene: TRBJ1-3; D gene: NA; V gene: TRBV11-2; clone size: NA; CDR3 DNA: TGTGCCAGCAGATCAACCCGGGACTTCAGCTTGCCTGGAAACACCATATATTTT; CDR3 protein: CASRSTRDFSLPGNTIYF
J gene: TRBJ2-7; D gene: NA; V gene: TRBV29-1; clone size: NA; CDR3 DNA: TGCAGCGTTGTGTTAGACTACGAGCAGTACTTC; CDR3 protein: CSVVLDYEQYF
J gene: TRBJ2-3; D gene: NA; V gene: TRBV9; clone size: NA; CDR3 DNA: TGTGCCAGCAGCCCGAGCACAGATACGCAGTATTTT; CDR3 protein: CASSPSTDTQYF
J gene: TRBJ1-2; D gene: NA; V gene: TRBV28; clone size: NA; CDR3 DNA: TGTGCCAGCAGTCCCCAACCCTTGGGGGGCTACACCTTC; CDR3 protein: CASSPQPLGGYTF
J gene: TRBJ2-3; D gene: TRBD2; V gene: TRBV5-1; clone size: NA; CDR3 DNA: TGCGCCAGCAGCCAGTGGCGGGAGAGAGAAGATACGCAGTATTTT; CDR3 protein: CASSQWREREDTQYF
J gene: TRBJ1-1; D gene: NA; V gene: TRBV19; clone size: NA; CDR3 DNA: TGTGCCAGTAGTATCAGGGATTGGGGCGGGAACACTGAAGCTTTCTTT; CDR3 protein: CASSIRDWGGNTEAFF
J gene: TRBJ2-1; D gene: TRBD2; V gene: TRBV11-2; clone size: NA; CDR3 DNA: TGTGCCAGCAGCCCGGGGGGGGGCGACGGGTATGAGCAGTTCTTC; CDR3 protein: CASSPGGGDGYEQFF
J gene: TRBJ1-1; D gene: NA; V gene: TRBV29-1; clone size: NA; CDR3 DNA: TGCAGCCCTTGGGCCATGAACACTGAAGCTTTCTTT; CDR3 protein: CSPWAMNTEAFF
J gene: TRBJ2-7; D gene: TRBD2; V gene: TRBV9; clone size: NA; CDR3 DNA: TGTGCCAGCAGCGTCCCACCGGGACTAGCGGGAGGTAGCTCCTACGAGCAGTACTTC; CDR3 protein: CASSVPPGLAGGSSYEQYF
J gene: TRBJ1-2; D gene: NA; V gene: TRBV16; clone size: NA; CDR3 DNA: TGTGCCAGCAGCCAATCGGGCGGCTACACCTTC; CDR3 protein: CASSQSGGYTF
J gene: TRBJ1-3; D gene: NA; V gene: TRBV28; clone size: NA; CDR3 DNA: TGTGCCACGCACGACACCACCAACACCATCTATTTT; CDR3 protein: CATHDTTNTIYF
J gene: TRBJ2-7; D gene: NA; V gene: TRBV7-9; clone size: NA; CDR3 DNA: TGTGCCAGCAGCTTCGCGGACGGCTCCTACGAGCAGTACTTC; CDR3 protein: CASSFADGSYEQYF